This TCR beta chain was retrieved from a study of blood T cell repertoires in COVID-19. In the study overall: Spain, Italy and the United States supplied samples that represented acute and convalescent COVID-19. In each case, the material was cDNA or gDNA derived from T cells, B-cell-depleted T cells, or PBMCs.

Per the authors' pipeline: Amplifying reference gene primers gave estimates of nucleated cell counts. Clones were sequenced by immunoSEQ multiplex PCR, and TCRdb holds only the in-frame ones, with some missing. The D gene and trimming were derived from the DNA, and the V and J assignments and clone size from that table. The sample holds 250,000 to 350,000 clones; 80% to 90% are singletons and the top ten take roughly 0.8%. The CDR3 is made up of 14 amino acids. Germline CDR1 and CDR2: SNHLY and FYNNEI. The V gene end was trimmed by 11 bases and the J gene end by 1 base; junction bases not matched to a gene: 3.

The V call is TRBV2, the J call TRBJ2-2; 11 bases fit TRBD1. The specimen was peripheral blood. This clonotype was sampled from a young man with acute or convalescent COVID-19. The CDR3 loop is CAGGTGGNTGELFF. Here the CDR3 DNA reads TGTGCCGGGGGGACAGGGGGGAACACCGGGGAGCTGTTTTTT.